A single sample is the source of the 2 T cell receptor beta chains below, sequenced in a study of blood T cells in healthy people across ages. It was with a sample-barcoded 5' primer and a J-beta primer mix that a second PCR of roughly 6 to 11 cycles was run. TCRdb re-called the 5' RACE reads through MiXCR, storing one row per CDR3 protein. The sample lists some 1.7 million distinct CDR3 sequences, roughly 30% occurring once. Source material: blood. The receptors were gathered from a woman younger than 45 in good health.

A few counts support this clonotype. The chain joins TRBV12-3 or TRBV12-4 to TRBJ2-1, with D possibly TRBD2 on 6 matching bases. This CDR3 region has 15 residues. The germline V and J ends were trimmed by 5 bases and 6 bases, with 17 bases remaining between them. The CDR3 nucleotides read TGTGCCAGCAGTCTCCAGGGAGGAGGATCCAATGAGCAGTTCTTC. Its translation is CASSLQGGGSNEQFF.

This sequence joins TRBV12-3 or TRBV12-4 and TRBJ2-1; 8 bases are shared with TRBD2. The CDR3 runs 16 residues. The V gene end was trimmed by 6 bases and the J gene end by 15 bases; junction bases not matched to a gene: 22. CDR3 sequence (DNA): TGTGCCAGCAGACAACAACCGGGACTAGTGTCTGTAGGGGCGTTCTTC. This codes for CASRQQPGLVSVGAFF.